These 20 T cell receptor beta chains originate from one sample sequenced in a study of blood T cell repertoires in COVID-19. Only in-frame clones appear in the TCRdb table, and some are missing; sequencing was by immunoSEQ multiplex PCR. The sample records roughly 100,000 clones, around 80% being singletons. The specimen was peripheral blood. The receptors here all came from an older man with COVID-19, enrolled during active disease.

In this sample, this clone turned up a few times. The chain links TRBV10-2 to TRBJ2-4; D unclear. CDR1 and CDR2 (germline): WSHSY, SAAADI. The V and J ends lost 1 base and 6 bases respectively, with 4 bases between them. The CDR3 covers 12 residues. DNA of the CDR3: TGCGCCAGCAGTGAGTTTCGAAACATTCAGTACTTC. Its translation: CASSEFRNIQYF.

This clone turned up a few times. This chain joins TRBV5-1 and TRBJ2-2; D gene uncertain. The length of the CDR3 is 13 residues. V was shortened by 3 bases and J by 4 bases, with 7 bases between the two germline ends. Germline V gives CDR1 SGHRS, CDR2 YFSETQ. CDR3 sequence: CASSYTVTGELFF. The CDR3 coding sequence is TGCGCCAGCAGCTATACAGTCACCGGGGAGCTGTTTTTT.

The chain employs TRBV9 and TRBJ2-1; D possibly corresponds to TRBD2 (5 bases). V dropped 0 bases and J dropped 0 bases, with 10 bases sitting between them. The CDR3 is 16 amino acids. CDR1 and CDR2 (germline): SGDLS, YYNGEE. The CDR3 region has the DNA TGTGCCAGCAGCGTAGTTCGAGGGAGCTCCTACAATGAGCAGTTCTTC. Residues: CASSVVRGSSYNEQFF. The variable domain in full, completed from reference TRBV9 and TRBJ2-1, reads DSGVTQTPKHLITATGQRVTLRCSPRSGDLSVYWYQQSLDQGLQFLIQYYNGEERAKGNILERFSAQQFPDLHSELNLSSLELGDSALYFCASSVVRGSSYNEQFFGPGTRLTVL.

This clone was observed a few times. The chain carries TRBV18 and TRBJ2-1; 9 bases align to TRBD2. The trim removed 0 bases at V and 2 bases at J, leaving 2 bases unmatched. CDR1 is KGHSH, CDR2 LQKENI, per germline. This CDR3 contains 16 residues. The CDR3 reads CASSPPSGGTYNEQFF. The DNA of the CDR3 is TGTGCCAGCTCACCACCTAGCGGGGGAACCTACAATGAGCAGTTCTTC.

In its sample, this clone was seen a few times. The rearrangement uses TRBV4-1 and TRBJ2-7; D may be TRBD1 (6 bases). Trimming removed 8 bases at V and 7 bases at J, with 21 bases between. The CDR3 has 14 residues. The germline CDR1 and CDR2 sequences are MGHRA and YSYEKL. In nucleotides, the CDR3 is TGCGCCAGCGCCGTGGACAGAACCTCGGGGGAGCAGTACTTC. It specifies CASAVDRTSGEQYF.

This chain joins TRBV2 and TRBJ1-2, with D tentatively TRBD1 (6 bases). Germline V gene sequence: CDR1 SNHLY, CDR2 FYNNEI. Trimming took off 2 bases at V and 7 bases at J, with 26 bases between the two ends. This CDR3 has 18 amino acids. The CDR3 bases are TGTGCCAGCAGTGAAATATTGCAGGGGCCTCGACCAGACCTTGGCTACACCTTC. It encodes CASSEILQGPRPDLGYTF.

The chain carries TRBV28 and TRBJ1-2; a possible D gene is TRBD1 (5 bases). CDR1 and CDR2 (germline): MDHEN, SYDVKM. Between the trimmed V and J ends, which lost 4 bases and 11 bases, there was a span of 20 bases. This CDR3 contains 14 residues. CDR3 nucleotide sequence: TGTGCCAGCAGTTCAGCCTCAGGGCGGAAGTTGTACACCTTC. Its translation: CASSSASGRKLYTF.

CDR3 region: CASTNEQFF. CDR3 DNA: TGTGCCAGCACAAATGAGCAGTTCTTC. The chain recombines TRBV18 with TRBJ2-1; D ambiguous. V was clipped by 8 bases and J by 7 bases, with 3 bases between them. The length of the CDR3 is 9 residues. The germline V gene encodes CDR1 KGHSH and CDR2 LQKENI. The variable domain in full, with the rest retrieved from reference TRBV18 and TRBJ2-1, is NAGVMQNPRHLVRRRGQEARLRCSPMKGHSHVYWYRQLPEEGLKFMVYLQKENIIDESGMPKERFSAEFPKEGPSILRIQQVVRGDSAAYFCASTNEQFFGPGTRLTVL.

The chain joins TRBV18 to TRBJ2-7, with D tentatively TRBD1 (5 bases). The CDR3 has 13 amino acids. V shed 3 bases and J shed 2 bases, with 8 bases lying between them. The V gene's germline CDR1 is KGHSH and CDR2 LQKENI. The CDR3 sequence: CASSPAQAYEQYF. The DNA of the CDR3 is TGTGCCAGCTCACCTGCACAGGCCTACGAGCAGTACTTC.

This rearrangement joins TRBV28 to TRBJ1-4; 7 nucleotides agree with TRBD1. The V segment lost 6 bases and the J segment 5 bases; nucleotides outside the gene matches: 6. Germline V gene sequence: CDR1 MDHEN, CDR2 SYDVKM. This CDR3 contains 14 residues. The CDR3 coding sequence is TGTGCCAGCAGGGACAGGTTGGGAAATGAAAAACTGTTTTTT. The encoded protein is CASRDRLGNEKLFF.

This clone was detected a few times. The chain uses TRBV19 and TRBJ1-1; 8 nucleotides line up with TRBD1. The CDR3 runs 13 residues. Germline CDR1 LNHDA, CDR2 SQIVND (reference sequence). V was clipped by 7 bases and J by 5 bases; unmatched bases: 6. CDR3 DNA sequence: TGTGCCAGTACCTCGACAGGGGCGACTGAAGCTTTCTTT. Translating gives CASTSTGATEAFF.

The chain links TRBV6-5 to TRBJ2-1; the D gene is possibly TRBD2 (5 bases). Deletions cut 8 bases from V and 0 bases from J, with 14 bases between. The CDR3 extends over 15 amino acids. Germline lookup yields CDR1 MNHEY and CDR2 SVGAGI. As DNA, the CDR3 is TGTGCCAGCTATAGGGCGGGCTCCTCCTACAATGAGCAGTTCTTC. Its translation is CASYRAGSSYNEQFF.

V is TRBV21-1 and J is TRBJ2-2; the table assigns TRBD2, which was not confirmed against the DNA. TRBV21-1 has pseudogene status. The length of the CDR3 is 13 residues. The CDR3 here is CASNKGRAGELFF. CDR3 nucleotides: TGTGCCAGCAACAAAGGGAGGGCCGGGGAGCTGTTTTTT.

V gene TRBV14 combines with J gene TRBJ2-2; 9 nucleotides match TRBD2. The ends lost 5 bases at V and 4 bases at J; junction bases unmatched: 5. CDR3 length equals 15 residues. Germline CDR1 SGHDN, CDR2 FVKESK. CDR3 in DNA: TGTGCCAGCAGCTATTTAGCGGGAGTCACCGGGGAGCTGTTTTTT. Protein product: CASSYLAGVTGELFF.

V gene TRBV9 combines with J gene TRBJ2-1; 9 nucleotides align to TRBD1. The CDR3 spans 15 residues. CDR1 is SGDLS, CDR2 YYNGEE, per germline. Trimming removed 4 bases from V and 8 bases from J; junction bases left unmatched: 10. As DNA, the CDR3 is TGTGCCAGCAGCCTTTGGACAGGGGAGGGGGATGAGCAGTTCTTC. Protein: CASSLWTGEGDEQFF.

The chain couples TRBV28 to TRBJ2-1, with 7 nucleotides matching TRBD2. Germline V gene lookup returns CDR1 MDHEN and CDR2 SYDVKM. This CDR3 comprises 15 residues. The junction had 5 bases not matched to a gene; V was cut back by 3 bases and J by 3 bases. The CDR3 DNA follows: TGTGCCAGCAGTTTTTTAGCGGGTTACTACAATGAGCAGTTCTTC. Its protein is CASSFLAGYYNEQFF.

The V gene is TRBV6-5, the J gene TRBJ1-4; tentative D call: TRBD1 (5 bases). Germline lookup yields CDR1 MNHEY and CDR2 SVGAGI. V lost 8 bases, J lost 8 bases, and 18 bases lay in between. This CDR3 has 14 residues. CDR3 residues: CASYTGTALEKLFF. In DNA, the CDR3 is TGTGCCAGCTACACCGGGACTGCTTTGGAAAAACTGTTTTTT.

The rearrangement uses TRBV27 and TRBJ1-2, with D maybe TRBD1 (5 bases). Trimming removed 5 bases at V and 8 bases at J, with 12 bases between. Germline V gene lookup returns CDR1 MNHEY and CDR2 SMNVEV (reference sequence). This CDR3 has 12 amino acids. The CDR3, as DNA: TGTGCCAGCAGTGGGACTGCCTTCGGCTACACCTTC. Translated, it gives CASSGTAFGYTF.

A remark on this clone: A read error may account for a junction end that differs from germline. CDR3 DNA sequence: TGTGCCAGCAGTACCAGACAGGGGAACTACGGCTACACCTTC. The encoded protein is CASSTRQGNYGYTF. V is TRBV6-2 or TRBV6-3 and J is TRBJ1-2; TRBD1 matches at 8 bases. CDR1 is MNHEY and CDR2 is SVGEGT in the germline V gene. CDR3 size: 14 residues.

V and J are TRBV6-1 and TRBJ2-3, with 10 bases fitting TRBD1. The ends lost 4 bases at V and 6 bases at J; junction bases unmatched: 10. The CDR3 has 16 residues. Per the germline V gene, CDR1 is MNHNS and CDR2 is SASEGT. The CDR3 DNA reads TGTGCCAGCAGTGTAAACACCGGGACAGGGGAGGATACGCAGTATTTT. This encodes CASSVNTGTGEDTQYF.